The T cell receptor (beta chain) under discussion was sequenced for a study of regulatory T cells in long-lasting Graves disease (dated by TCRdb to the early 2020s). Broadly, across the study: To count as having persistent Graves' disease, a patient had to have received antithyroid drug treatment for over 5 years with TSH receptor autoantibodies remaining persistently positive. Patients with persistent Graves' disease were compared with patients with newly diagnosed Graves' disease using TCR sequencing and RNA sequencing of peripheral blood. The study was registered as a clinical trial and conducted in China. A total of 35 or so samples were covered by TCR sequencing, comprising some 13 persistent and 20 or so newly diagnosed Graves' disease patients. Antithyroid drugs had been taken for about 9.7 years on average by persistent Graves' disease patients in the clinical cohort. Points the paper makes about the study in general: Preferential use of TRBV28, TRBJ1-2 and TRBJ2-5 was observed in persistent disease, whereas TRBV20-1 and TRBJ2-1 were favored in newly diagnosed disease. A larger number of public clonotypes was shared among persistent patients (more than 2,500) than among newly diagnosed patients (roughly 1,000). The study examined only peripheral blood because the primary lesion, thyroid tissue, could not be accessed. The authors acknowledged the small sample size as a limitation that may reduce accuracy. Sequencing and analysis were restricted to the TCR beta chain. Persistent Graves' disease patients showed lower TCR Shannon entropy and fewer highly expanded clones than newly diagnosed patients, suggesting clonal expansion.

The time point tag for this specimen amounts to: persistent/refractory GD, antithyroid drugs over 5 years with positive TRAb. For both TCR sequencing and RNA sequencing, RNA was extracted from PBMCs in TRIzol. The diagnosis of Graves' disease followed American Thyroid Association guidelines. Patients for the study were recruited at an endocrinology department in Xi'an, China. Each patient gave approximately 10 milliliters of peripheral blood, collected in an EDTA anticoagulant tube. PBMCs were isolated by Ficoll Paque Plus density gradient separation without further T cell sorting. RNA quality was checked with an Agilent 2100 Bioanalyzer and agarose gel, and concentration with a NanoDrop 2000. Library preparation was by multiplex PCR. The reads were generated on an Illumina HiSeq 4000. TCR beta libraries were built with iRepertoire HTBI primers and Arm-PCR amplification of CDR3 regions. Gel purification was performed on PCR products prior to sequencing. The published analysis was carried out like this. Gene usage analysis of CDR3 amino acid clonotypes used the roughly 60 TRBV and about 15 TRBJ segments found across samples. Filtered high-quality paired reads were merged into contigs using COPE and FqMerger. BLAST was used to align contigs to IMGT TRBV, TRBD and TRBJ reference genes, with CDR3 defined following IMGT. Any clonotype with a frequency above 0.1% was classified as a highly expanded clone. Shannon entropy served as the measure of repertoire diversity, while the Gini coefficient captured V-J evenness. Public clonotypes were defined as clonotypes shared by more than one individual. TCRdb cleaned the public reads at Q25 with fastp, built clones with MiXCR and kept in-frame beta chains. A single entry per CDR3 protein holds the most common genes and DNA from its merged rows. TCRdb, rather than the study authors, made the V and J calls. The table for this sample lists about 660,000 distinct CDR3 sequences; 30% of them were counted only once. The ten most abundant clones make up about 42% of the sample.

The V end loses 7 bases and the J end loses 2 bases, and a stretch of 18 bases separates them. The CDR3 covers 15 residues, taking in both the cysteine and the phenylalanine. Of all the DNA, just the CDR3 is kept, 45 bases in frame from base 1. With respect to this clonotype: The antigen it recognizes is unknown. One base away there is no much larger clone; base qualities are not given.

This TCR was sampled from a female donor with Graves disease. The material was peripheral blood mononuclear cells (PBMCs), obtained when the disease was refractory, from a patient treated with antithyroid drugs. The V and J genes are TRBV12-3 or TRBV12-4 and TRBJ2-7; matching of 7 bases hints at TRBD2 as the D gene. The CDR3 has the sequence CASIKGGAGTYEQYF. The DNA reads TGTGCCAGCATCAAAGGGGGGGCAGGGACCTACGAGCAGTACTTC.